These 19 T cell receptor beta chains share one sample of origin, sequenced in a study of blood T cell repertoires in COVID-19. Generated by immunoSEQ multiplex PCR, the TCRdb table keeps only in-frame clones and is missing some. The table shows under 250,000 clones, with about 90% occurring only once. Material for sequencing was peripheral blood. These receptors were collected from a man in his 60s with COVID-19, enrolled during active disease.

The rearrangement links TRBV28 to TRBJ1-1, with D possibly TRBD1 on 5 matching bases. This CDR3 comprises 13 residues. Trimming shortened V by 7 bases and J by 4 bases, and 13 bases separated the two germline ends. Germline CDR1 MDHEN, CDR2 SYDVKM. This chain's CDR3 is CASTWGVVTEAFF. The CDR3 DNA follows: TGTGCCAGCACCTGGGGGGTTGTCACTGAAGCTTTCTTT.

The CDR3 coding sequence is TGTGCCAGCAGCCCCGCCACTAGCGGAGGCTACGAGCAGTACTTC. This translates into CASSPATSGGYEQYF. V usage is TRBV3-1 (or the pseudogene TRBV3-2) and J usage is TRBJ2-7, with 8 bases that match TRBD2. The CDR3 has 15 residues. The V gene's germline CDR1 is LGHDT and CDR2 YNNKEL (reference sequence). With 4 bases clipped from V and 3 bases from J, the junction kept 8 bases outside the gene matches.

This clone has just one count. The J gene is TRBJ1-5, the V gene TRBV3-1 (or the pseudogene TRBV3-2), with a possible D match to TRBD1 (5 bases). CDR1 and CDR2 (germline): LGHDT, YNNKEL (reference sequence). Trimming shortened V by 3 bases and J by 5 bases, and 8 bases separated the two germline ends. The CDR3 extends over 13 amino acids. The DNA for the CDR3 is TGTGCCAGCAGCCAGGACAAGTATCAGCCCCAGCATTTT. It yields the protein CASSQDKYQPQHF.

The gene calls are TRBV6-1 and TRBJ2-7; 11 nucleotides agree with TRBD1. This CDR3 spans 15 amino acids. CDR1 is MNHNS, CDR2 SASEGT, per germline. V shed 2 bases and J 2 bases; nucleotides not matched to a gene: 2. The CDR3 DNA reads as TGTGCCAGCAGTGAACGGACAGGGGGCGCCTACGAGCAGTACTTC. It is translated as CASSERTGGAYEQYF.

The rearrangement links TRBV3-1 (or the pseudogene TRBV3-2) to TRBJ1-1; D is unresolved. Germline V lookup: CDR1 LGHDT, CDR2 YNNKEL (reference sequence). CDR3 length equals 13 residues. The ends were cut back, 3 bases at V and 1 base at J, with 6 bases in the middle. DNA of the CDR3: TGTGCCAGCAGCCATCCAGAGAACACTGAAGCTTTCTTT. It specifies CASSHPENTEAFF.

This clone was seen only once. This chain uses TRBV7-3 with TRBJ2-2; possible D gene TRBD2, 5 bases. V dropped 3 bases and J dropped 7 bases, with 6 bases sitting between them. The CDR3 is made up of 12 amino acids. Germline-derived CDR1 and CDR2 are SGHTA and FQGTGA. This CDR3 reads CASSFGGGELFF. CDR3 in DNA: TGTGCCAGCAGCTTTGGAGGCGGGGAGCTGTTTTTT.

The J gene is TRBJ1-5, the V gene TRBV7-2; 8 bases map to TRBD1. The germline V gene has CDR1 SGHTA and CDR2 FQGNSA. The trim removed 2 bases at V and 11 bases at J, leaving 5 bases unmatched. The length of the CDR3 is 13 residues. In nucleotides, the CDR3 is TGTGCCAGCAGCTTAAACAGGGGGGGGACCCAGCATTTT. The encoded protein is CASSLNRGGTQHF.

This chain links TRBV30 with TRBJ2-3, with 8 bases that match TRBD2. The CDR3 extends over 15 amino acids. V was pared by 1 base and J by 3 bases, with 6 bases of the junction left unmatched. CDR1 and CDR2 (germline): GTSNPN, SVGIG (reference sequence). As DNA, the CDR3 is TGTGCCTGGAGTGGGAGCGGGAGCTTAACAGATACGCAGTATTTT. Its protein is CAWSGSGSLTDTQYF.

This chain uses TRBV3-1 (or the pseudogene TRBV3-2) with TRBJ1-3; D is unclear. The length of the CDR3 is 11 residues. In germline, CDR1 is LGHDT, CDR2 YNNKEL (reference sequence). V was shortened by 2 bases and J by 10 bases, with 6 bases between the two germline ends. The CDR3 DNA reads TGTGCCAGCAGCCAAAGACAAACCATATATTTT. Translating it yields CASSQRQTIYF.

The chain carries TRBV19 and TRBJ1-5; D call uncertain. The V gene's germline CDR1 is LNHDA and CDR2 SQIVND (reference sequence). Trimming removed 8 bases from V and 4 bases from J, with 15 bases in between. CDR3 length equals 14 residues. For the CDR3, the DNA is TGTGCCAGTGAATTTGAGGCCCTTAATCAGCCCCAGCATTTT. Amino acids: CASEFEALNQPQHF.

The table lists this clone with a few counts. The chain recombines TRBV5-1 with TRBJ1-1; D perhaps matches TRBD1 (6 bases). This CDR3 spans 14 amino acids. V lost 4 bases and J lost 2, with 12 bases in between. Germline CDR1 is SGHRS and CDR2 is YFSETQ. The CDR3 DNA sequence: TGCGCCAGCAGCATCACGACAGGAAACACTGAAGCTTTCTTT. Protein: CASSITTGNTEAFF.

V and J are TRBV6-5 and TRBJ2-7, with a possible D match to TRBD1 (6 bases). Per germline, CDR1 MNHEY and CDR2 SVGAGI. The germline V and J ends were trimmed by 4 bases and 0 bases, with 13 bases remaining between them. This CDR3 comprises 15 residues. For the CDR3, the DNA is TGTGCCAGCAGTTTTGGACAGTACGCCTCCTACGAGCAGTACTTC. It is translated as CASSFGQYASYEQYF.

Concerning this clone: The sample contains more than one DNA sequence encoding this CDR3. The gene calls are TRBV24-1 and TRBJ2-1, with D possibly TRBD2 on 5 matching bases. V gave up 1 base and J gave up 0 bases, with 9 bases separating them. The germline V gene has CDR1 KGHDR and CDR2 SFDVKD. The CDR3 is 16 amino acids. The CDR3 reads CATSDFRGSSYNEQFF. The CDR3 DNA follows: TGTGCCACCAGTGATTTCCGGGGAAGCTCCTACAATGAGCAGTTCTTC.

CDR3 nucleotides: TGTGCCACCAGTGATTCACTAGCGGGTATACGGTATTTT. Amino acids: CATSDSLAGIRYF. The gene calls are TRBV24-1 and TRBJ2-3; 9 positions match TRBD2. The CDR3 covers 13 residues. Looked up from germline, CDR1 is KGHDR and CDR2 is SFDVKD. With 2 bases clipped from V and 14 bases from J, the junction kept 7 bases outside the gene matches.

The V gene is TRBV4-1, the J gene TRBJ1-5; possible D gene TRBD1, 5 bases. Germline CDR1 is MGHRA and CDR2 is YSYEKL. This CDR3 is built from 15 residues. Trimming took 2 bases from V and 2 from J, leaving 10 bases between them. The CDR3 DNA reads TGCGCCAGCAGCCAATCTGAGACAGGCAATCAGCCCCAGCATTTT. It yields the protein CASSQSETGNQPQHF.

The chain combines TRBV7-3 with TRBJ2-1, with a weak D call TRBD2 (5 bases). The CDR3 totals 16 residues. Deletions cut 4 bases from V and 1 base from J, with 14 bases between. Germline lookup yields CDR1 SGHTA and CDR2 FQGTGA. CDR3 residues: CASSSFGAGSYNEQFF. CDR3 coding DNA: TGTGCCAGCAGCTCCTTCGGCGCGGGTTCCTACAATGAGCAGTTCTTC.

This sequence joins TRBV7-9 and TRBJ2-7, with 9 bases fitting TRBD1. This CDR3 has 15 residues. The J segment lost 3 bases and the V segment lost 5 bases, leaving 8 bases of the junction unmatched. In germline, CDR1 is SEHNR, CDR2 FQNEAQ (reference sequence). CDR3 amino acids: CASSRTGEGNYEQYF. CDR3 DNA sequence: TGTGCCAGCAGCCGGACAGGGGAAGGTAACTACGAGCAGTACTTC. Combining the CDR3 with reference TRBV7-9 and TRBJ2-7 gives the whole variable domain DTGVSQNPRHKITKRGQNVTFRCDPISEHNRLYWYRQTLGQGPEFLTYFQNEAQLEKSRLLSDRFSAERPKGSFSTLEIQRTEQGDSAMYLCASSRTGEGNYEQYFGPGTRLTVT.

This chain uses TRBV4-3 with TRBJ2-7; 11 nucleotides align to TRBD2. CDR1 LGHNA and CDR2 YSLEER come from the germline V gene. The CDR3 sequence is 15 residues long. Trimming at V came to 4 bases and at J to 2 bases, leaving 4 bases not matched to a gene. The CDR3, as DNA: TGCGCCAGCAGCCGAGGGACTAGCGGCACCTACGAGCAGTACTTC. Protein sequence: CASSRGTSGTYEQYF.

The CDR3 loop is CASSLAGQGEETQYF. CDR3 DNA sequence: TGTGCCAGCAGCTTAGCGGGGCAGGGCGAAGAGACCCAGTACTTC. The V gene is TRBV7-6, the J gene TRBJ2-5; the D gene is possibly TRBD1 (5 bases). Trimming left V 0 bases short and J 3 bases short, with 11 bases between. Looked up from germline, CDR1 is SGHVS and CDR2 is FNYEAQ. The CDR3 is 15 residues long.